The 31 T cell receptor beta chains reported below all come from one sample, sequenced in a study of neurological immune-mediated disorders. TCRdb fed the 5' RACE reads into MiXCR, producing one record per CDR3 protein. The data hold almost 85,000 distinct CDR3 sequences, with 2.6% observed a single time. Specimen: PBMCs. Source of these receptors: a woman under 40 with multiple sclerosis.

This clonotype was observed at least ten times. CDR3 protein: CASSITGVNEKLFF. CDR3 nucleotides: TGCGCCAGCAGCATAACAGGGGTTAATGAAAAACTGTTTTTT. The chain employs TRBV5-1 and TRBJ1-4, with 7 bases that match TRBD1. This CDR3 has 14 amino acids. V lost 4 bases to trimming and J lost 4 bases; unmatched junction nucleotides: 4. Germline V lookup: CDR1 SGHRS, CDR2 YFSETQ. The variable domain in full, with the rest retrieved from reference TRBV5-1 and TRBJ1-4, is KAGVTQTPRYLIKTRGQQVTLSCSPISGHRSVSWYQQTPGQGLQFLFEYFSETQRNKGNFPGRFSGRQFSNSRSEMNVSTLELGDSALYLCASSITGVNEKLFFGSGTQLSVL.

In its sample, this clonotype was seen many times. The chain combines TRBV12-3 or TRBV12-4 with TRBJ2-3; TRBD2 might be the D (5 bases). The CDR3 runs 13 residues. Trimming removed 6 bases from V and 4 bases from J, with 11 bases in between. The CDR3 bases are TGTGCCAGCAGCCTCCTAGCAGCAGATACGCAGTATTTT. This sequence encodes CASSLLAADTQYF.

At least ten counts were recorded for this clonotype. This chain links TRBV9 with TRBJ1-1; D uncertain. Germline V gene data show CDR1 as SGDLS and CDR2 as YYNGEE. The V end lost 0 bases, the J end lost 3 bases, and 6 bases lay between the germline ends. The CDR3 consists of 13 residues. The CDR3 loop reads CASSVGGYTEAFF. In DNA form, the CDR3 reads TGTGCCAGCAGCGTAGGGGGATACACTGAAGCTTTCTTT. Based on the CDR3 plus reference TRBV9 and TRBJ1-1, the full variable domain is DSGVTQTPKHLITATGQRVTLRCSPRSGDLSVYWYQQSLDQGLQFLIQYYNGEERAKGNILERFSAQQFPDLHSELNLSSLELGDSALYFCASSVGGYTEAFFGQGTRLTVV.

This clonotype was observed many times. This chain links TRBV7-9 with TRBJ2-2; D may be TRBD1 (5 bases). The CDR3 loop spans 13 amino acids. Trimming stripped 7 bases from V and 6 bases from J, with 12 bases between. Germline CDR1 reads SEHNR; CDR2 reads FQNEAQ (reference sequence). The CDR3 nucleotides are TGTGCCAGCATCCCGGAAGGGGCCGGGGAGCTGTTTTTT. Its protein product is CASIPEGAGELFF.

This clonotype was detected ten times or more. The CDR3 DNA follows: TGCAGTGCTAGAGATCGGGGTGGAGGACCCAGCGTGTACGAGCAGTACTTC. Protein: CSARDRGGGPSVYEQYF. The V gene is TRBV20-1, the J gene TRBJ2-7; possible D gene TRBD2, 5 bases. V lost 0 bases and J 4 bases, leaving 22 bases between the germline ends. Germline V gives CDR1 DFQATT, CDR2 SNEGSKA (reference sequence). This CDR3 is built from 17 residues.

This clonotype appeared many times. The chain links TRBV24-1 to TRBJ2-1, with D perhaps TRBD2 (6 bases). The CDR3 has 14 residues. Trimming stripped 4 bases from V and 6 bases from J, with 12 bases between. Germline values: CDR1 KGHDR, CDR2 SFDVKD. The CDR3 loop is CATSERGPLNEQFF. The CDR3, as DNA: TGTGCCACCAGTGAGCGGGGCCCCCTCAATGAGCAGTTCTTC.

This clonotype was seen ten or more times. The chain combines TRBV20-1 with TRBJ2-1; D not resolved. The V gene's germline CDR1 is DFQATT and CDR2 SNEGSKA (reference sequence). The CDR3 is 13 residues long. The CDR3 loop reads CSVRLPSAWEQFF. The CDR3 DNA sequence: TGCAGCGTCAGACTTCCCTCCGCTTGGGAGCAGTTCTTC.

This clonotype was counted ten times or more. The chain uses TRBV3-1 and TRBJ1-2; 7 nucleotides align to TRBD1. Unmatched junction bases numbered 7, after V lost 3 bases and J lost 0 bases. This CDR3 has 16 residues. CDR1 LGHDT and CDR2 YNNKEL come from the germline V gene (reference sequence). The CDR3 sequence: CASSHYGTASNYGYTF. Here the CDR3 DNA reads TGTGCCAGCAGCCATTACGGGACAGCCTCTAACTATGGCTACACCTTC. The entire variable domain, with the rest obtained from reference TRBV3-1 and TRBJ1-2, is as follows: DTAVSQTPKYLVTQMGNDKSIKCEQNLGHDTMYWYKQDSKKFLKIMFSYNNKELIINETVPNRFSPKSPDKAHLNLHINSLELGDSAVYFCASSHYGTASNYGYTFGSGTRLTVV.

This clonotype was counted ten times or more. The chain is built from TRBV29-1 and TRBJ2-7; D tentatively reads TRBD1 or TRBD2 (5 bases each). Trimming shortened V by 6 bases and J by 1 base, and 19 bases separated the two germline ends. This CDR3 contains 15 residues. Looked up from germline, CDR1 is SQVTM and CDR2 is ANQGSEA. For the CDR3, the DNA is TGCAGCGTGGGACCCCTCAACGCCCGTTCCTACGAGCAGTACTTC. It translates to CSVGPLNARSYEQYF.

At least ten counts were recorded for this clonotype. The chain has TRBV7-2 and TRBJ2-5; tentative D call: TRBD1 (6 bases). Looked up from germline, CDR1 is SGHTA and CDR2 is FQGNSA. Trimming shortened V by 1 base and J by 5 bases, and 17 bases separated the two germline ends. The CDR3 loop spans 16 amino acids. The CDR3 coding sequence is TGTGCCAGCAGCTTAGAGGGGGTGACGGGACGGGAGACCCAGTACTTC. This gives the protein CASSLEGVTGRETQYF.

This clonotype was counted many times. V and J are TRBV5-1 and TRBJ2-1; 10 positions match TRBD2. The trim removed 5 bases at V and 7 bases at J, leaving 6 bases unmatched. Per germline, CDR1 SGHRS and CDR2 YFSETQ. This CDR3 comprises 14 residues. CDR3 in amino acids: CASRLAGGLNEQFF. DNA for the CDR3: TGCGCCAGCAGGTTAGCGGGAGGACTTAATGAGCAGTTCTTC.

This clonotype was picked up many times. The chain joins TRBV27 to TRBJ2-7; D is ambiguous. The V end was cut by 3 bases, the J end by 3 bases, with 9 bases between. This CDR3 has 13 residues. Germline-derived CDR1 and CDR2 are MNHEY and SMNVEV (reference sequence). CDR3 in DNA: TGTGCCAGCAGTTTGGGCAGACACTACGAGCAGTACTTC. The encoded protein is CASSLGRHYEQYF.

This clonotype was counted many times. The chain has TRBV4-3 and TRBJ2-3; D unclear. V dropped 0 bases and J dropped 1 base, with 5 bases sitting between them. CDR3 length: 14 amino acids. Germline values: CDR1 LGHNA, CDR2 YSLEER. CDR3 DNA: TGCGCCAGCAGCCAAGATCGAGGCACAGATACGCAGTATTTT. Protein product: CASSQDRGTDTQYF.

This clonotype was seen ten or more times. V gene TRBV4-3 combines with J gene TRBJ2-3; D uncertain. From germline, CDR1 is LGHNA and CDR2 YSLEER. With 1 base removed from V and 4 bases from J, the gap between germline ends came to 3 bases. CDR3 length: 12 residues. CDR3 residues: CASSQGADTQYF. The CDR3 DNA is TGCGCCAGCAGCCAAGGAGCAGATACGCAGTATTTT.

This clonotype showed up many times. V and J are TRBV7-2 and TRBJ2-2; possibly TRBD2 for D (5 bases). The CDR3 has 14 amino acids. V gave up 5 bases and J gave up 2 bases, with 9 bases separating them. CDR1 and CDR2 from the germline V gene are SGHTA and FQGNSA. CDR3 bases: TGTGCCAGCAGCACCGGACTTAACACCGGGGAGCTGTTTTTT. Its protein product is CASSTGLNTGELFF.

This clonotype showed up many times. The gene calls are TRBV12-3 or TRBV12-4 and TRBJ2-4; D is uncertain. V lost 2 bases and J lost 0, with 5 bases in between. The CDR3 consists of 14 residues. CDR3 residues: CASSLLGAKNIQYF. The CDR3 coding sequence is TGTGCCAGCAGTTTACTGGGAGCCAAAAACATTCAGTACTTC.

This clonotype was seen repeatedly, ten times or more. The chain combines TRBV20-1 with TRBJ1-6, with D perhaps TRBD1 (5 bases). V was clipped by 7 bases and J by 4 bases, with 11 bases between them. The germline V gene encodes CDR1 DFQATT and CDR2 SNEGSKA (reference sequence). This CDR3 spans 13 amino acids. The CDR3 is CSVWSGYNSPLHF. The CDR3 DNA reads TGCAGTGTCTGGTCAGGGTATAATTCACCCCTCCACTTT.

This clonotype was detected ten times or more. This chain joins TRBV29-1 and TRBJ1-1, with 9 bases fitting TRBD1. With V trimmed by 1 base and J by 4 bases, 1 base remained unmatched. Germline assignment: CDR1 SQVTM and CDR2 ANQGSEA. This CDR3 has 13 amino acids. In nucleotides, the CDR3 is TGCAGCGTTGAAGCGACAGGGGGCACTGAAGCTTTCTTT. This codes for CSVEATGGTEAFF.

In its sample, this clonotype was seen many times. This chain's CDR3 is CASSRDRVHNEQFF. The CDR3 bases are TGTGCCAGCAGCCGGGACAGGGTCCACAATGAGCAGTTCTTC. The rearrangement uses TRBV27 and TRBJ2-1, with 9 bases that match TRBD1. Trimming at V came to 6 bases and at J to 5 bases, leaving 5 bases not matched to a gene. Germline V gene lookup returns CDR1 MNHEY and CDR2 SMNVEV (reference sequence). This CDR3 contains 14 residues.

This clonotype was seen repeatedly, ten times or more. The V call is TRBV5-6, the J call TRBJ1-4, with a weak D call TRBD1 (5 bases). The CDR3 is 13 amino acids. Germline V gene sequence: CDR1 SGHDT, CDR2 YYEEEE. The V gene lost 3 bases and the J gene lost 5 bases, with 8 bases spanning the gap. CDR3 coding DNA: TGTGCCAGCAGCTCGGGGGTAAATGAAAAACTGTTTTTT. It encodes CASSSGVNEKLFF.

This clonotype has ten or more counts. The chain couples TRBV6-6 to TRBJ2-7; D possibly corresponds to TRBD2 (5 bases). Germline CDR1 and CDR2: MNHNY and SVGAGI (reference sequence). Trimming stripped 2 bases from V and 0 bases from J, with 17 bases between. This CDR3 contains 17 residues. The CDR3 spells CASSYGIAHFDSYEQYF. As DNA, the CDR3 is TGTGCCAGCAGTTACGGGATAGCGCACTTTGACTCCTACGAGCAGTACTTC.

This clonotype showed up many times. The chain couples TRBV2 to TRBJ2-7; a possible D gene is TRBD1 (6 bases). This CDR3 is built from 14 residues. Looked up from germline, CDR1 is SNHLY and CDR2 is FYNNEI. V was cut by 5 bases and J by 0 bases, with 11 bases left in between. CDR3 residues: CASSQDSLSYEQYF. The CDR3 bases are TGTGCCAGCAGTCAGGACAGTCTCTCCTACGAGCAGTACTTC.

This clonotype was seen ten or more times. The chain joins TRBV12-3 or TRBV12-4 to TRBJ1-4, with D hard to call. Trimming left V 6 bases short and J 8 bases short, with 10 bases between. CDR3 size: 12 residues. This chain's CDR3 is CASSRRPEKLFF. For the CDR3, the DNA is TGTGCCAGCAGCCGGCGCCCAGAAAAACTGTTTTTT.

The DNA of the CDR3 is TGTGCCAGCAGCCCGCCGGCCTCCTACGAGCAGTACTTC. This sequence encodes CASSPPASYEQYF. This chain joins TRBV7-9 and TRBJ2-7; D gene unclear. The CDR3 length is 13 residues. Deletions cut 5 bases from V and 0 bases from J, with 8 bases between. The germline V gene encodes CDR1 SEHNR and CDR2 FQNEAQ (reference sequence).

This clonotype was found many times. The CDR3 region is CASSLGGHGYYGYTF. CDR3 DNA sequence: TGTGCCAGCAGTTTAGGTGGACACGGCTACTATGGCTACACCTTC. V gene TRBV27 combines with J gene TRBJ1-2; a possible D gene is TRBD1 (5 bases). CDR3 length equals 15 residues. CDR1 and CDR2 from the germline V gene are MNHEY and SMNVEV (reference sequence). Trimming shortened V by 2 bases and J by 3 bases, and 13 bases separated the two germline ends.

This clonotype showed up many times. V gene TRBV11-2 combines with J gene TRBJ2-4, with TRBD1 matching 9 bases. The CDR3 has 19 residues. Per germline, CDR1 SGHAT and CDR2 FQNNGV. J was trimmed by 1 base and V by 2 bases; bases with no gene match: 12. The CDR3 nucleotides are TGTGCCAGCAGCTTAATCGGGACAGGGTTTTCCTCGGCCAAAAACATTCAGTACTTC. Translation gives CASSLIGTGFSSAKNIQYF.

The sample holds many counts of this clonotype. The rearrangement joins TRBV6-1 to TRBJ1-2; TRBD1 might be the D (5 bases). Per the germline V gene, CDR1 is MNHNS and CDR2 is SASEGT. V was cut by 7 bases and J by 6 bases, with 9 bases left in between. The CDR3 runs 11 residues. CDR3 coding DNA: TGTGCCAGCACAGGGAAAGATGGCTACACCTTC. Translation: CASTGKDGYTF.

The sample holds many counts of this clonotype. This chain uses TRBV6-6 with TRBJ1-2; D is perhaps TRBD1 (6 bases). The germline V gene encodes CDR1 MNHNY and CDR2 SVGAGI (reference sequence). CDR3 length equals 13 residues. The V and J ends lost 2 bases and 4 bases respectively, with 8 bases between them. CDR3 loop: CASSYVDSYGYTF. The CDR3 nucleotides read TGTGCCAGCAGTTACGTGGACAGCTATGGCTACACCTTC.

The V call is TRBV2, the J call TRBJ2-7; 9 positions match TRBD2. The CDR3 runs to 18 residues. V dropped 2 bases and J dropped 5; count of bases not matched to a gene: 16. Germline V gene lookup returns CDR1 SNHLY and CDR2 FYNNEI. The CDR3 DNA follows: TGTGCCAGCAGTGAACACCCGGCGGGAGGGCCTAGTTTCGACGAGCAGTACTTC. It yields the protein CASSEHPAGGPSFDEQYF. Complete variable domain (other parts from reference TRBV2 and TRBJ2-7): EPEVTQTPSHQVTQMGQEVILRCVPISNHLYFYWYRQILGQKVEFLVSFYNNEISEKSEIFDDQFSVERPDGSNFTLKIRSTKLEDSAMYFCASSEHPAGGPSFDEQYFGPGTRLTVT.

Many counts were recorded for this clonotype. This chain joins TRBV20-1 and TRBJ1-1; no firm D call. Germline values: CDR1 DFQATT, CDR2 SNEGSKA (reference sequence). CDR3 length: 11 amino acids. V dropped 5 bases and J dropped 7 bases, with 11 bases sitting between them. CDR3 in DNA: TGCAGTGCTCACGACAACCTTGAAGCTTTCTTT. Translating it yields CSAHDNLEAFF.

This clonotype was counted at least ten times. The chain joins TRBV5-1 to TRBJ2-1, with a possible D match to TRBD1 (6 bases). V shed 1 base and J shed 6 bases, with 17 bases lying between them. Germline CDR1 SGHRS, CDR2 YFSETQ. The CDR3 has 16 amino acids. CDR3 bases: TGCGCCAGCAGCTTGAGTATAGGCAGGGGAATCAATGAGCAGTTCTTC. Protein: CASSLSIGRGINEQFF.